The 10 T cell receptor beta chains given below trace back to one sample, sequenced in a study of identical twins. Using its own MiXCR run on the 5' RACE reads, TCRdb lists one record per CDR3 protein. The sample includes 600,000 to 800,000 distinct CDR3 sequences, about 20% of them seen just once. Another study also made use of these data, one on T cells expressing NK-cell markers.

Sequenced sample: PBMCs. The receptors here all came from a woman between 18 and 30 years old in good health.

This clonotype turned up a few times. J is TRBJ2-1 and V is TRBV6-1; weak D call: TRBD2 (6 bases). V was clipped by 6 bases and J by 3 bases, with 21 bases between them. Germline CDR1 and CDR2: MNHNS and SASEGT. The CDR3 is 17 residues long. CDR3: CASSPGTPYGRYNEQFF. The DNA for the CDR3 is TGTGCCAGCAGCCCCGGGACTCCCTACGGGCGCTACAATGAGCAGTTCTTC.

This chain connects TRBV7-9 to TRBJ1-1, with D unresolved. Germline loops: CDR1 SEHNR, CDR2 FQNEAQ (reference sequence). The CDR3 is 15 residues long. Trimming pared 5 bases from V and 4 bases from J, leaving 17 bases between. CDR3 DNA: TGTGCCAGCAGCGCCCTAACGGGAGGGATCACTGAAGCTTTCTTT. It translates to CASSALTGGITEAFF.

The chain couples TRBV5-1 to TRBJ1-1; 8 bases line up with TRBD1. The CDR3 is 13 residues long. The germline CDR1 and CDR2 sequences are SGHRS and YFSETQ. The junction had 8 bases not matched to a gene; V was cut back by 5 bases and J by 8 bases. The CDR3: CASSFRGLEEAFF. As DNA, the CDR3 is TGCGCCAGCAGTTTCAGGGGGCTGGAAGAAGCTTTCTTT.

The rearrangement links TRBV4-3 to TRBJ1-4; 9 bases are shared with TRBD1. Germline V gene lookup returns CDR1 LGHNA and CDR2 YSLEER. With 6 bases clipped from V and 5 bases from J, the junction kept 19 bases outside the gene matches. The CDR3 contains 19 residues. For the CDR3, the DNA is TGCGCCAGCAGTAAGAAGGAGGGACAGGGTAGATTCGCGAATGAAAAACTGTTTTTT. It codes for CASSKKEGQGRFANEKLFF.

The rearrangement uses TRBV4-3 and TRBJ2-1; D is ambiguous. V was clipped by 4 bases and J by 5 bases, with 6 bases between them. The length of the CDR3 is 12 residues. Looked up from germline, CDR1 is LGHNA and CDR2 is YSLEER. The CDR3 reads CASSRAHNEQFF. The CDR3 DNA follows: TGCGCCAGCAGCCGGGCACACAATGAGCAGTTCTTC.

The genes are TRBV6-1 and TRBJ2-2; TRBD2 matches at 7 bases. Losses at the gene ends were 7 bases for V and 1 base for J; bases not matched to a gene: 6. The CDR3 extends over 15 amino acids. CDR1 and CDR2 from the germline V gene are MNHNS and SASEGT. The CDR3 region is CASTALARNTGELFF. The DNA for the CDR3 is TGTGCCAGCACCGCACTAGCGCGGAACACCGGGGAGCTGTTTTTT.

This clonotype was found many times. The chain has TRBV20-1 and TRBJ2-2; D might be TRBD2 (6 bases). The CDR3 sequence is 16 residues long. The germline CDR1 and CDR2 sequences are DFQATT and SNEGSKA (reference sequence). With 6 bases removed from V and 0 bases from J, the gap between germline ends came to 17 bases. The CDR3 loop is CSAAWGLLPNTGELFF. The CDR3 DNA sequence: TGCAGTGCCGCGTGGGGACTGCTGCCGAACACCGGGGAGCTGTTTTTT.

This clonotype showed up just a few times. The genes are TRBV29-1 and TRBJ2-3; D not certain. The germline V gene encodes CDR1 SQVTM and CDR2 ANQGSEA. The V end was cut by 5 bases, the J end by 0 bases, with 9 bases between. The CDR3 is made up of 13 amino acids. CDR3 region: CSVRPPSTDTQYF. Here the CDR3 DNA reads TGCAGCGTTAGGCCACCTAGCACAGATACGCAGTATTTT.

The J gene is TRBJ1-1, the V gene TRBV6-6, with TRBD1 as a possible D gene (6 bases). The CDR3 covers 13 residues. Trimming removed 0 bases at V and 7 bases at J, with 9 bases between. CDR1 is MNHNY, CDR2 SVGAGI, per germline (reference sequence). The CDR3 region is CASSYSKGVEAFF. The CDR3 DNA reads as TGTGCCAGCAGTTACTCCAAGGGGGTTGAAGCTTTCTTT.

This clonotype was found a few times. V is TRBV20-1 and J is TRBJ2-7; 13 nucleotides agree with TRBD2. This CDR3 is 14 amino acids long. Losses at the gene ends were 6 bases for V and 4 bases for J; bases not matched to a gene: 6. Germline V lookup: CDR1 DFQATT, CDR2 SNEGSKA (reference sequence). CDR3 nucleotide sequence: TGCAGTGCGAGGACTAGCGGGAGTCCTTACGAGCAGTACTTC. This gives the protein CSARTSGSPYEQYF.